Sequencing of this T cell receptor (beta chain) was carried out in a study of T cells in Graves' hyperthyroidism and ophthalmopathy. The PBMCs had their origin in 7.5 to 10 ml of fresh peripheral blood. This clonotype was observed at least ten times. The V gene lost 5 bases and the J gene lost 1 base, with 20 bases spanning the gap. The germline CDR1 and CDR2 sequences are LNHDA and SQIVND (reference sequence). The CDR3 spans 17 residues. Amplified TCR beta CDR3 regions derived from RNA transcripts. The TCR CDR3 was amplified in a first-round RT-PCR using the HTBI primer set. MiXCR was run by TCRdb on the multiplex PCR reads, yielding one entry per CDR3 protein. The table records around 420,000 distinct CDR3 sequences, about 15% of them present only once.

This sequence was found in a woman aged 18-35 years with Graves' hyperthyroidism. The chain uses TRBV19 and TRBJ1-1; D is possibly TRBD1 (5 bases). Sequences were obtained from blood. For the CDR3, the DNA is TGTGCCAGTAGTGCAAGGCAGGGAGGGTTGGAGAACACTGAAGCTTTCTTT. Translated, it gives CASSARQGGLENTEAFF.